The sequence of this T cell receptor (beta chain) was determined in a study of shared clonotypes between healthy human individuals. The V gene's germline CDR1 is SGHDT and CDR2 YYEEEE. V was cut by 3 bases and J by 4 bases, with 18 bases left in between. The CDR3 loop spans 16 amino acids. The test was conducted at deep level. The data were produced by immunoSEQ multiplex PCR, yet TCRdb's version contains in-frame clones alone and is incomplete. The repertoire holds approximately 980,000 clones, with approximately 80% as singletons. A single count supports this clone. The chain recombines TRBV5-6 with TRBJ2-3; weak D call: TRBD2 (7 bases). This sequence originates from a young man in good health. The sequenced material came from memory CD4+ T cells sorted from blood. The subset here: CD45RA-negative fraction. The CDR3 loop reads CASSWGAGGGADTQYF. The DNA of the CDR3 is TGTGCCAGCAGCTGGGGGGCTGGCGGGGGAGCAGATACGCAGTATTTT. Based on the CDR3 plus reference TRBV5-6 and TRBJ2-3, the full variable domain is DAGVTQSPTHLIKTRGQQVTLRCSPKSGHDTVSWYQQALGQGPQFIFQYYEEEERQRGNFPDRFSGHQFPNYSSELNVNALLLGDSALYLCASSWGAGGGADTQYFGPGTRLTVL.